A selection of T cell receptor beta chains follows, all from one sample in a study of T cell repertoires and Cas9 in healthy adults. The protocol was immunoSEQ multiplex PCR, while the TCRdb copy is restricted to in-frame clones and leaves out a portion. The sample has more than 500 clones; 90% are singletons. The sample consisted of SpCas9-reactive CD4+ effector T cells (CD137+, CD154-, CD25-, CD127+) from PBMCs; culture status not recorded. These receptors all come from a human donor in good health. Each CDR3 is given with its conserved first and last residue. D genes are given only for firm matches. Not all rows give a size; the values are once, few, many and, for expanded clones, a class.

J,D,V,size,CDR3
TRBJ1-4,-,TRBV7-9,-,CASSPTGLSLEKLFF
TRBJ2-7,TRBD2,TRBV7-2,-,CASSFSGRESYEQYF
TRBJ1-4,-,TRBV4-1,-,CASSQDPTSSPANEKLFF
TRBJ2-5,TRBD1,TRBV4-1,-,CASSQPTGGGETQYF
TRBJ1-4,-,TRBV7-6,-,CASSPFEGELFF
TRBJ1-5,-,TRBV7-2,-,CASSFTGVNQPQHF
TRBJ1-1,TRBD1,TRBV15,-,CATSRGFGQAYTEAFF
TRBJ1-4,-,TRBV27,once,CASSLTGSYYNEEKLFF
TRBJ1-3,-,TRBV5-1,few,CASRQSDSTSGNTIYF
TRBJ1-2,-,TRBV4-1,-,CASSPAITGFKGYGYTF
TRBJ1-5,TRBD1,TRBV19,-,CASTSTWQGALDSNQPQHF
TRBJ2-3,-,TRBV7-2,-,CASSFPGGGRPSTDTQYF
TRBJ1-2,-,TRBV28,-,CASSVDRGLGYTF
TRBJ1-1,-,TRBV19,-,CASSIARYTEAFF
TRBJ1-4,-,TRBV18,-,CASSPTGTPATNEKLFF
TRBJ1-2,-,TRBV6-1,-,CASSELRTGGYGYTF
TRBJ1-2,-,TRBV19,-,CASSGQYYGYTF
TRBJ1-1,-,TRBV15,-,CATSRRRTEAFF
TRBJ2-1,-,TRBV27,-,CASRRADPYNEQFF
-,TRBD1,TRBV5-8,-,CASSRRDRDEQYF
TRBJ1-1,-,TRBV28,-,CASTEEEGTEAFF
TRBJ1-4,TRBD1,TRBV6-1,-,CASSVTGENEKLFF
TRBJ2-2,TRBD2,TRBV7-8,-,CASSPHRLAGATGELFF
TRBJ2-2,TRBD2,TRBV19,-,CASTVLFGGVTGELFF
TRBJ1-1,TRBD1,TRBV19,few,CASSRDRVNTEAFF
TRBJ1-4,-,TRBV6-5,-,CASSYSSPGPLGGLFF
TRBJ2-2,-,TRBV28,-,CASSLDGLLGELFF
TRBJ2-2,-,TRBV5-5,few,CASSWEGQGKTGELFF
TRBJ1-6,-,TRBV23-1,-,CASSRTWNSPLHF
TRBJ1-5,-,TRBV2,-,CASSEKPRASNQPQHF
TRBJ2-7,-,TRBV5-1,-,CASSLRDPPGEQYF
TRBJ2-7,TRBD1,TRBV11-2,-,CASNPLGQGPYEQYF
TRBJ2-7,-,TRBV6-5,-,CASSPGLEQYF
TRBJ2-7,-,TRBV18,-,CASSPTGTPGVEQYF
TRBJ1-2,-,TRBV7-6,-,CASSFQPRDLGNYGYTF
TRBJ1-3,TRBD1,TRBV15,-,CATSLRDRAFSGNTIYF
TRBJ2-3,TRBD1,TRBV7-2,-,CASSFGQGAYTSTDTQYF
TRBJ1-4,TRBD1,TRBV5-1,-,CASSLGLTGQTNEKLFF
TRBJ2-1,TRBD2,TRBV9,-,CASSVTGLAGVNEQFF
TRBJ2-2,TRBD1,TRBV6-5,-,CASSYGTGGTGELFF
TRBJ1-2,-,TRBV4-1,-,CASSQDIGRSYGYTF
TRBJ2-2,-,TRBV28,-,CASSSGAGVTGELFF
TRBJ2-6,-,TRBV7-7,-,CASSSLHKCHKSRANVLTF
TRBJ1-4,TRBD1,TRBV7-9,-,CASSPGQGKNEKLFF
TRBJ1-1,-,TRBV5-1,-,CASSGRRNTEAFF
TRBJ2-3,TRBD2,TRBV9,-,CASSSGLAGTDTQYF
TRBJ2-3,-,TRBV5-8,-,CASSLAWTPTFTDTQYF
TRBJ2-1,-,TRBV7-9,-,CASSLVVSTDTYNEQFF
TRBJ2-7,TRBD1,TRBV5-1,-,CASSLAWGQSYEQYF
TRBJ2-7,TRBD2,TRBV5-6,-,CASSLGTGGEQYF
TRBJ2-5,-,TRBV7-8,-,CASSYGTKETQYF
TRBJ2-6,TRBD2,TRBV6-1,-,CASSVRGGGANVLTF
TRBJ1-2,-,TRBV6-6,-,CASSSLSRGHGYTF
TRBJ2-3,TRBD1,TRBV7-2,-,CASSSTWTGKYTDTQYF
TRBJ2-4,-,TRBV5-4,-,CASSPPTSNIQYF
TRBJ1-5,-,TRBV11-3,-,CASSLGPWDSNQPQHF
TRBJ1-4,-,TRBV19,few,CASSPTTGANEKLFF
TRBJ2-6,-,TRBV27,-,CASLARAGPTRSGANVLTF
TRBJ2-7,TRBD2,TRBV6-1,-,CASSRPGGHEQYF